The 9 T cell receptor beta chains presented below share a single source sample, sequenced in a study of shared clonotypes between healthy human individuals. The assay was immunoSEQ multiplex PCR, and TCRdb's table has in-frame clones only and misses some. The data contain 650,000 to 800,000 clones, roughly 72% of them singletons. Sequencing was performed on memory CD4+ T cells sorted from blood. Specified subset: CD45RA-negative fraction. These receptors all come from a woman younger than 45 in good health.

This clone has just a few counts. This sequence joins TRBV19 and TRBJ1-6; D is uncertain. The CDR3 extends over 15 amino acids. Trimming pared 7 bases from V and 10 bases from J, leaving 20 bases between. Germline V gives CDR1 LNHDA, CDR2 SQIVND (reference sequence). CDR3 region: CASNLATPPNSPLHF. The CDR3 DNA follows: TGTGCCAGTAATTTGGCCACCCCACCGAACTCACCCCTCCACTTT. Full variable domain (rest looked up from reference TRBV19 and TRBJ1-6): DGGITQSPKYLFRKEGQNVTLSCEQNLNHDAMYWYRQDPGQGLRLIYYSQIVNDFQKGDIAEGYSVSREKKESFPLTVTSAQKNPTAFYLCASNLATPPNSPLHFGNGTRLTVT.

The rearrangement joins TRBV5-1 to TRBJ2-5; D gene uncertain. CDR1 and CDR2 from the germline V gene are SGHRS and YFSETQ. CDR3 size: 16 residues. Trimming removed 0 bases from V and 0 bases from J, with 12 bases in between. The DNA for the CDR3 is TGCGCCAGCAGCTTGGGAAATTCTGGGGACCAAGAGACCCAGTACTTC. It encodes CASSLGNSGDQETQYF.

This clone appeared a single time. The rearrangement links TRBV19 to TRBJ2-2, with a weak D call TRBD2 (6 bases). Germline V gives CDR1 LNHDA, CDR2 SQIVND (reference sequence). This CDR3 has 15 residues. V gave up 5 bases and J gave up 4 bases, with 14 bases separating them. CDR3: CASSSADYLTGELFF. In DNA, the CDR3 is TGTGCCAGTAGTTCGGCGGACTATCTCACCGGGGAGCTGTTTTTT.

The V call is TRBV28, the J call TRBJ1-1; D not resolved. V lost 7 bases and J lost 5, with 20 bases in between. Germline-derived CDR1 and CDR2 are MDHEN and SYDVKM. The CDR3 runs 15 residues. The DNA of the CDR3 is TGTGCCAGCACTCCTCCGGGATCTCTATTAACTGAAGCTTTCTTT. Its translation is CASTPPGSLLTEAFF.

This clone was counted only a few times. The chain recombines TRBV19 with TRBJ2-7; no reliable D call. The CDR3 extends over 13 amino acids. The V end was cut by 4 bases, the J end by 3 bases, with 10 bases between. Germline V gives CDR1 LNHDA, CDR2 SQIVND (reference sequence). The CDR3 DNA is TGTGCCAGTAGTAATCTTCACAACTACGAGCAGTACTTC. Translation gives CASSNLHNYEQYF.

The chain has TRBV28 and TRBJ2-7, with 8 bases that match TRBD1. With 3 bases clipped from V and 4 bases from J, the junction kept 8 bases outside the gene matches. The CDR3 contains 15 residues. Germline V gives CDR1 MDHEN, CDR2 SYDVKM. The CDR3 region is CASSFPGQGTYEQYF. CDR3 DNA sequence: TGTGCCAGCAGTTTCCCCGGACAGGGAACTTACGAGCAGTACTTC.

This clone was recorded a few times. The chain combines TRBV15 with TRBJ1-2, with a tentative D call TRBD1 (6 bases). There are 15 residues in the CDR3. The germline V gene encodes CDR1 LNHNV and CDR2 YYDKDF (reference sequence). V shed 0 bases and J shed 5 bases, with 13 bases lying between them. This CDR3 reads CATSRDKAGAYGYTF. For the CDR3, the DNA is TGTGCCACCAGCAGAGATAAGGCAGGGGCATATGGCTACACCTTC.

Here the CDR3 DNA reads TGTGCCAGCAGCCTAAGAGCCGTACCCAGGGAGACCCAGTACTTC. Its translation: CASSLRAVPRETQYF. The rearrangement links TRBV27 to TRBJ2-5; no firm D call. The germline V gene encodes CDR1 MNHEY and CDR2 SMNVEV (reference sequence). Trimming stripped 6 bases from V and 5 bases from J, with 19 bases between. CDR3 length: 15 amino acids.

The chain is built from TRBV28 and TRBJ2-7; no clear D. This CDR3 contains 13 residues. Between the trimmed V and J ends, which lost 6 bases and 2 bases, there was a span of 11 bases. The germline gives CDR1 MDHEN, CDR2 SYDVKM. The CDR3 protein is CASSDQKAYEQYF. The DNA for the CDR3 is TGTGCCAGCAGCGACCAGAAGGCCTACGAGCAGTACTTC.